This T cell receptor beta chain comes out of a study of cytomegalovirus exposure and HLA in healthy donors. V was pared by 1 base and J by 7 bases, with 7 bases of the junction left unmatched. The CDR3 length is 15 residues. The germline CDR1 and CDR2 sequences are MRHNA and SNTAGT. The PCR employed 60 Vbeta primers together with 13 Jbeta primers. The protocol was immunoSEQ multiplex PCR, while the TCRdb copy is restricted to in-frame clones and leaves out a portion. The table includes under 200,000 clones, around 84% detected once. Study-level points and caveats: Across donors, presence/absence analyses took sequencing depth to be roughly uniform. Available immune exposure information was restricted to CMV serostatus only.

Of note for this clone: As yet, its antigen is unknown.

The specimen was PBMCs. The sequence came from a male donor in good health and CMV-seropositive. This chain links TRBV6-4 with TRBJ1-2; 9 bases are a match to TRBD1. The CDR3 is CASSDFGQGRGGYTF. The CDR3, as DNA: TGTGCCAGCAGTGACTTCGGACAGGGGAGGGGTGGCTACACCTTC.